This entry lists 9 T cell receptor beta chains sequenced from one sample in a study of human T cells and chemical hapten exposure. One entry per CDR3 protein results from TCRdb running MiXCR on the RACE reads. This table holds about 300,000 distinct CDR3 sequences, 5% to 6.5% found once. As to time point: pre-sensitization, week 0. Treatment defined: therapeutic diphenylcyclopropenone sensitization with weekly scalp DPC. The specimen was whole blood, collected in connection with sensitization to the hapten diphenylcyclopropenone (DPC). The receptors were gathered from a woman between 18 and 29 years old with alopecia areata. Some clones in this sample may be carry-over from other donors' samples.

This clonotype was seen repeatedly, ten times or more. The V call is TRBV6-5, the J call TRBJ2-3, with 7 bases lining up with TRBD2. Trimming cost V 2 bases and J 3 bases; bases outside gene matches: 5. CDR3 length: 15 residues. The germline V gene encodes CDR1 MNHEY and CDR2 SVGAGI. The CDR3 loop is CASSYRAGPTDTQYF. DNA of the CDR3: TGTGCCAGCAGTTACCGAGCGGGGCCTACAGATACGCAGTATTTT.

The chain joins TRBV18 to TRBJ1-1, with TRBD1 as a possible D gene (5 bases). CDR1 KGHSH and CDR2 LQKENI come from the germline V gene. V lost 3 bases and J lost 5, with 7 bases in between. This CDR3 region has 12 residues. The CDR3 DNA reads TGTGCCAGCTCACCGACAGCAACTGAAGCTTTCTTT. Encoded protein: CASSPTATEAFF.

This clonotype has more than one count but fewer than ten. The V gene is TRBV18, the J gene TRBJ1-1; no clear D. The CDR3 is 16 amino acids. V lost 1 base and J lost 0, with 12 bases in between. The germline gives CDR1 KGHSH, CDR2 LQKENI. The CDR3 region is CASSPQAGVMNTEAFF. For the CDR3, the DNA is TGTGCCAGCTCACCACAGGCAGGCGTCATGAACACTGAAGCTTTCTTT.

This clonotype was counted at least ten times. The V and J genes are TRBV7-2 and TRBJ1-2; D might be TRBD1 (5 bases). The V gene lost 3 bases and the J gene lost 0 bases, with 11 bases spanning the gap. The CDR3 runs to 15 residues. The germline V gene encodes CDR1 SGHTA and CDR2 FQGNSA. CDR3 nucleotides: TGTGCCAGCAGCTTTACAGGAATTTCTAACTATGGCTACACCTTC. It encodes CASSFTGISNYGYTF.

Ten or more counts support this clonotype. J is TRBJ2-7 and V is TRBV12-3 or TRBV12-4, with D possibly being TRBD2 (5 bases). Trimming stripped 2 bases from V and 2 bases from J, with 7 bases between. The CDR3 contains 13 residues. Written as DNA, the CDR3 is TGTGCCAGCAGTTTAAACGGGGCCTACGAGCAGTACTTC. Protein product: CASSLNGAYEQYF.

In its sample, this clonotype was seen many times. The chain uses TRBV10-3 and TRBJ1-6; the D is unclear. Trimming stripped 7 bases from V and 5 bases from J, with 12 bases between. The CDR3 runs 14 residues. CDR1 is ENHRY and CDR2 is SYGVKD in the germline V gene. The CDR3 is CAIKNPTDNSPLHF. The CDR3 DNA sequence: TGTGCCATCAAAAACCCTACCGATAATTCACCCCTCCACTTT.

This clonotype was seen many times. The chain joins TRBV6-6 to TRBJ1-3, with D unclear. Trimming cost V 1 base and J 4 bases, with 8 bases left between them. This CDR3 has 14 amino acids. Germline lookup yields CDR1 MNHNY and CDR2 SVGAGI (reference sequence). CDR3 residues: CASSYWLGGNTIYF. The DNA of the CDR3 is TGTGCCAGCAGTTACTGGCTAGGGGGAAACACCATATATTTT.

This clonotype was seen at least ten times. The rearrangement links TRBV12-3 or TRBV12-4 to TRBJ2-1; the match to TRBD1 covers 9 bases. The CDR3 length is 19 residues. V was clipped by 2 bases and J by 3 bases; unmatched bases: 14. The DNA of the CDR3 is TGTGCCAGCAGTTTAAAAGGTTCCGCCGGGACAGGGCACTACAATGAGCAGTTCTTC. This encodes CASSLKGSAGTGHYNEQFF.

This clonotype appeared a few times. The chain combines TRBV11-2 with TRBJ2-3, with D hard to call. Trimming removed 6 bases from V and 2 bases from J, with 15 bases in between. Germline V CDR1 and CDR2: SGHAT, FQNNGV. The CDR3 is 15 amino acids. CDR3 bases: TGTGCCAGCAGTTCCGGGCTAACCCTCACAGATACGCAGTATTTT. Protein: CASSSGLTLTDTQYF.